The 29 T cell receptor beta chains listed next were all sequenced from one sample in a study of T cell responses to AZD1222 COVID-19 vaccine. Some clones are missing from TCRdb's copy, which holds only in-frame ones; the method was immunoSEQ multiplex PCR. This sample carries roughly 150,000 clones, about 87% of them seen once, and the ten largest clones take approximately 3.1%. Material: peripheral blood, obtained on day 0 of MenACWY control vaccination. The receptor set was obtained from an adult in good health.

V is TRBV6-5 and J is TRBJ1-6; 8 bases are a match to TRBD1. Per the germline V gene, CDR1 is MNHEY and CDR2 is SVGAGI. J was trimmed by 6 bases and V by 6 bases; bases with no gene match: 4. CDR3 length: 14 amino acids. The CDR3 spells CASSPGQGNSPLHF. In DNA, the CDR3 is TGTGCCAGCAGCCCCGGACAGGGTAATTCACCCCTCCACTTT.

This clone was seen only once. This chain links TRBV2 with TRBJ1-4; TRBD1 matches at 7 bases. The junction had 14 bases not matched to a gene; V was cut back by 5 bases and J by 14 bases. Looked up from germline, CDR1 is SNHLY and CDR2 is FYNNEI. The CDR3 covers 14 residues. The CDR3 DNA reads TGTGCCAGCAGTCGATTTACGGGACAGTCCCCTCTGTTTTTT. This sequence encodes CASSRFTGQSPLFF.

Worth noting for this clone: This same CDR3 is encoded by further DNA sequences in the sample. Here the CDR3 reads CASSPGQANYGYTF. In DNA, the CDR3 is TGCGCCAGCAGCCCGGGGCAAGCTAACTATGGCTACACCTTC. The chain carries TRBV5-1 and TRBJ1-2; D is perhaps TRBD1 (5 bases). There are 14 residues in the CDR3. V shed 4 bases and J shed 0 bases, with 10 bases lying between them. Per the germline V gene, CDR1 is SGHRS and CDR2 is YFSETQ.

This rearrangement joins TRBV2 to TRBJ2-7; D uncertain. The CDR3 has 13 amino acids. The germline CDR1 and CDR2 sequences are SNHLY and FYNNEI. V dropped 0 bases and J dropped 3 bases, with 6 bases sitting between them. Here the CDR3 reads CASSEADVYEQYF. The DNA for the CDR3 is TGTGCCAGCAGTGAAGCGGACGTCTACGAGCAGTACTTC.

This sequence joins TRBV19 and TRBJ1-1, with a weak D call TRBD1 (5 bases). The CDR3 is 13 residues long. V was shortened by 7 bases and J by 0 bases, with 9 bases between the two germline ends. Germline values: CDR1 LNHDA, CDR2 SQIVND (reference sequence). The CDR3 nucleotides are TGTGCCAGTAATGAGGGACTGAACACTGAAGCTTTCTTT. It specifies CASNEGLNTEAFF.

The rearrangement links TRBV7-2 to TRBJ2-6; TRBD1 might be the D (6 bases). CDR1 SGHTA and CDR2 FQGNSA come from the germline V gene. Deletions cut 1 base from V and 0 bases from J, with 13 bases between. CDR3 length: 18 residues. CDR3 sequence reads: CASSLGGTLYSGANVLTF. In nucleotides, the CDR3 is TGTGCCAGCAGCTTAGGAGGGACACTCTACTCTGGGGCCAACGTCCTGACTTTC.

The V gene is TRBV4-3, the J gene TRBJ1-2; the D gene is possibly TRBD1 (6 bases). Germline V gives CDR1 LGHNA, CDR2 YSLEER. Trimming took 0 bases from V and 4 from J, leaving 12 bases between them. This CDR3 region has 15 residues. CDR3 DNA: TGCGCCAGCAGCCAAGATCGAGGACAGTCCTATGGCTACACCTTC. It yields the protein CASSQDRGQSYGYTF.

This CDR3 reads CASSPKTSGITDTQYF. CDR3 DNA sequence: TGTGCCAGCTCCCCCAAGACTAGCGGGATCACAGATACGCAGTATTTT. This chain connects TRBV18 to TRBJ2-3; 11 bases are shared with TRBD2. This CDR3 contains 16 residues. Germline CDR1 KGHSH, CDR2 LQKENI. Trimming removed 6 bases from V and 2 bases from J; junction bases left unmatched: 7.

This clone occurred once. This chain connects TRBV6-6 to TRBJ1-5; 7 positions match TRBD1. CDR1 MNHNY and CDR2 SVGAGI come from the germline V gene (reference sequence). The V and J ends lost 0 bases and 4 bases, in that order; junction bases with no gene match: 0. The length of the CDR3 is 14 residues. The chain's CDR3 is CASSYSTGNQPQHF. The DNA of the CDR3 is TGTGCCAGCAGTTACTCGACAGGGAATCAGCCCCAGCATTTT.

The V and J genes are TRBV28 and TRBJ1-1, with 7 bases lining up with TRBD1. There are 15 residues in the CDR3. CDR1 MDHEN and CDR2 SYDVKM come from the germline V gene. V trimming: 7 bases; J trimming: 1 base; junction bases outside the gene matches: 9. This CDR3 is CASKGPGGRNTEAFF. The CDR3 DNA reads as TGTGCCAGCAAAGGGCCAGGGGGGCGGAACACTGAAGCTTTCTTT. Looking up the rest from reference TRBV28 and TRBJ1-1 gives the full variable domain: DVKVTQSSRYLVKRTGEKVFLECVQDMDHENMFWYRQDPGLGLRLIYFSYDVKMKEKGDIPEGYSVSREKKERFSLILESASTNQTSMYLCASKGPGGRNTEAFFGQGTRLTVV.

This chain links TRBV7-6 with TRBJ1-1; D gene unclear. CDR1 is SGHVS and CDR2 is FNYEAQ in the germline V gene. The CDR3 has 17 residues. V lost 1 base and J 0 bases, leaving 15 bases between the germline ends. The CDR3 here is CASSLVAGGLMNTEAFF. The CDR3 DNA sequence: TGTGCCAGCAGCTTAGTTGCGGGCGGACTAATGAACACTGAAGCTTTCTTT.

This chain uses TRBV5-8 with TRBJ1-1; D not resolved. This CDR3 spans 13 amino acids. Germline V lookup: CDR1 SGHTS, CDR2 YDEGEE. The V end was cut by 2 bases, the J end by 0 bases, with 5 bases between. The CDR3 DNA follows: TGTGCCAGCAGCTTACTACTGAACACTGAAGCTTTCTTT. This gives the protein CASSLLLNTEAFF.

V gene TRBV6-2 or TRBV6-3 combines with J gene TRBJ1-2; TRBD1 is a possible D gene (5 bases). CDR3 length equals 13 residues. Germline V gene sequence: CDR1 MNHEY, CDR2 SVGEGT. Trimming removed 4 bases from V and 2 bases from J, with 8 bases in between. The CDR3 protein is CASSWGLNYGYTF. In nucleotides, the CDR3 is TGTGCCAGCAGTTGGGGACTGAACTATGGCTACACCTTC.

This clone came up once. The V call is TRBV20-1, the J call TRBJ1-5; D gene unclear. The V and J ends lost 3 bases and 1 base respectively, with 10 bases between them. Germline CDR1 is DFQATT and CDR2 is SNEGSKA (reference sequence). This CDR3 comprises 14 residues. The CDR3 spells CSASPGRSNQPQHF. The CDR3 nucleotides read TGCAGTGCTAGTCCAGGCCGGAGCAATCAGCCCCAGCATTTT.

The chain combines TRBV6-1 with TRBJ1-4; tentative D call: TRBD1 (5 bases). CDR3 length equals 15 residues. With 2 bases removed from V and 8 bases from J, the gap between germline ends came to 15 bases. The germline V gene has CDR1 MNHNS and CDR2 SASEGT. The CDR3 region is CASSEQPGGAEKLFF. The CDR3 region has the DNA TGTGCCAGCAGTGAACAGCCAGGCGGGGCGGAAAAACTGTTTTTT.

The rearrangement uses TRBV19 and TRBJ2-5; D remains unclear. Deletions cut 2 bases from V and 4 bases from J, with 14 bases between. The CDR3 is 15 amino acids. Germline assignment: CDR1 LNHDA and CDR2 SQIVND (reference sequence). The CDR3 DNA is TGTGCCAGTAGTATAATGGCGAAGTCCCCAGAGACCCAGTACTTC. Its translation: CASSIMAKSPETQYF.

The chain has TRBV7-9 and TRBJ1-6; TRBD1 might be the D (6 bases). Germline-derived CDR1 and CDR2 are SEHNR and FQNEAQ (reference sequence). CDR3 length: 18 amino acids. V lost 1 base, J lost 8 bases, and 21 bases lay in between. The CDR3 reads CASSLGGHPSSWDSPLHF. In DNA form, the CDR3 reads TGTGCCAGCAGCTTAGGGGGACATCCTTCATCTTGGGATTCACCCCTCCACTTT.

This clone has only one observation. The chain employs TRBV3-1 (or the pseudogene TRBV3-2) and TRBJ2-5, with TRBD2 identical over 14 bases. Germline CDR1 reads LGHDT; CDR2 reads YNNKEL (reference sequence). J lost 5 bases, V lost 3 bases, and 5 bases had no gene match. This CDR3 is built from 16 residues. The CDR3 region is CASSQRTSGRRETQYF. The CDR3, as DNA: TGTGCCAGCAGCCAGAGGACTAGCGGGAGGAGGGAGACCCAGTACTTC.

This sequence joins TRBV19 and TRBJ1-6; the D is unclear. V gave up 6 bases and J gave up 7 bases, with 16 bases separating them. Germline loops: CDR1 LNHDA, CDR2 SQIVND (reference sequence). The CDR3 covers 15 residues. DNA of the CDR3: TGTGCCAGTAGCGGCACCACAATGGGGAATTCACCCCTCCACTTT. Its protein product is CASSGTTMGNSPLHF.

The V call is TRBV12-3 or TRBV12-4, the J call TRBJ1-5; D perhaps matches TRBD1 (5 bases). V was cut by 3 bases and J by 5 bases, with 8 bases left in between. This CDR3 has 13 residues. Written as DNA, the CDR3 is TGTGCCAGCAGTTTTTCCAGGGATCAGCCCCAGCATTTT. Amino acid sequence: CASSFSRDQPQHF.

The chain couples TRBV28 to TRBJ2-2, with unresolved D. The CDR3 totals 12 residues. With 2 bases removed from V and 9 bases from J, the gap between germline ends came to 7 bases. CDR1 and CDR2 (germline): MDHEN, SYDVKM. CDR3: CASSLEARELFF. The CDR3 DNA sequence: TGTGCCAGCAGTTTAGAGGCCAGGGAGCTGTTTTTT. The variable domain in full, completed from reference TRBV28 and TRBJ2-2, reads DVKVTQSSRYLVKRTGEKVFLECVQDMDHENMFWYRQDPGLGLRLIYFSYDVKMKEKGDIPEGYSVSREKKERFSLILESASTNQTSMYLCASSLEARELFFGEGSRLTVL.

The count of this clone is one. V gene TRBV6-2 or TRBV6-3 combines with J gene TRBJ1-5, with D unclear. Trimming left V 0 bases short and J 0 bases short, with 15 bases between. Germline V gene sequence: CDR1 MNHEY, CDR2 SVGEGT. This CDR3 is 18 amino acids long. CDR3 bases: TGTGCCAGCAGTTACTCGACCGCCATGGTTCGTAGCAATCAGCCCCAGCATTTT. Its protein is CASSYSTAMVRSNQPQHF.

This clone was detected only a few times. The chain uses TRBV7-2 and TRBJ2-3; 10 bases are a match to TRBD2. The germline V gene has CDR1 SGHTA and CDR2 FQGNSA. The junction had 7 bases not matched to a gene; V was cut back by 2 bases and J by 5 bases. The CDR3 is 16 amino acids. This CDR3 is CASSLTGTSAGDTQYF. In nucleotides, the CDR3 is TGTGCCAGCAGCTTAACCGGGACTAGCGCTGGAGATACGCAGTATTTT.

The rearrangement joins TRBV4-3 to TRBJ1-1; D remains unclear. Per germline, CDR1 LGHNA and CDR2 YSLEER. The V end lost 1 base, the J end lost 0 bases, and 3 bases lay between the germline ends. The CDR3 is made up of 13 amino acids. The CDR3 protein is CASSQVVNTEAFF. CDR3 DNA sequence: TGCGCCAGCAGCCAAGTGGTGAACACTGAAGCTTTCTTT.

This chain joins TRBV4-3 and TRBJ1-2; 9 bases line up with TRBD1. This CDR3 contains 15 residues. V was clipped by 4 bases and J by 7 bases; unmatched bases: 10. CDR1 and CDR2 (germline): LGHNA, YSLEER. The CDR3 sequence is CASSLPGTGFGGYTF. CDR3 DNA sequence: TGCGCCAGCAGCCTCCCAGGGACAGGGTTTGGTGGCTACACCTTC.

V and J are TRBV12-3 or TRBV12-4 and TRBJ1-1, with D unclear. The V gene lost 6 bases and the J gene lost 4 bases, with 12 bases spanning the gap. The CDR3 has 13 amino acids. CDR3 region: CASSPAGGTEAFF. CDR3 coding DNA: TGTGCCAGCAGCCCCGCGGGCGGCACTGAAGCTTTCTTT.

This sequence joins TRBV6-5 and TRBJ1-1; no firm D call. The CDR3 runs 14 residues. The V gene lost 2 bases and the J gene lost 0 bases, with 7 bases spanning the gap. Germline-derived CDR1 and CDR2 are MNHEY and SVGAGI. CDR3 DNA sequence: TGTGCCAGCAGTTACCGACTGTTGAACACTGAAGCTTTCTTT. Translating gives CASSYRLLNTEAFF.

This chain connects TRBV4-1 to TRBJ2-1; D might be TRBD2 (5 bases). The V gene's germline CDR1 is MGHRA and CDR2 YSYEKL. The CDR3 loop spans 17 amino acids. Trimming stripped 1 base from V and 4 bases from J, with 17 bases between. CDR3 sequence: CASSQGKARGLYNEQFF. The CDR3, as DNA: TGCGCCAGCAGCCAAGGAAAAGCCCGCGGGCTGTACAATGAGCAGTTCTTC.

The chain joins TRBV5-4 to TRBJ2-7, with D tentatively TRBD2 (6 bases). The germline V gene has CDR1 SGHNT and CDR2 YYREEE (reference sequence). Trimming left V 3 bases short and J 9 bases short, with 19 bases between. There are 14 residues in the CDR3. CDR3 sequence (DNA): TGTGCCAGCAGCTGGGTGGGGGGAGCCGGCGGGCAGTACTTC. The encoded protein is CASSWVGGAGGQYF. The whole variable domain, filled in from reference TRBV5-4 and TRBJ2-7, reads ETGVTQSPTHLIKTRGQQVTLRCSSQSGHNTVSWYQQALGQGPQFIFQYYREEENGRGNFPPRFSGLQFPNYSSELNVNALELDDSALYLCASSWVGGAGGQYFGPGTRLTVT.